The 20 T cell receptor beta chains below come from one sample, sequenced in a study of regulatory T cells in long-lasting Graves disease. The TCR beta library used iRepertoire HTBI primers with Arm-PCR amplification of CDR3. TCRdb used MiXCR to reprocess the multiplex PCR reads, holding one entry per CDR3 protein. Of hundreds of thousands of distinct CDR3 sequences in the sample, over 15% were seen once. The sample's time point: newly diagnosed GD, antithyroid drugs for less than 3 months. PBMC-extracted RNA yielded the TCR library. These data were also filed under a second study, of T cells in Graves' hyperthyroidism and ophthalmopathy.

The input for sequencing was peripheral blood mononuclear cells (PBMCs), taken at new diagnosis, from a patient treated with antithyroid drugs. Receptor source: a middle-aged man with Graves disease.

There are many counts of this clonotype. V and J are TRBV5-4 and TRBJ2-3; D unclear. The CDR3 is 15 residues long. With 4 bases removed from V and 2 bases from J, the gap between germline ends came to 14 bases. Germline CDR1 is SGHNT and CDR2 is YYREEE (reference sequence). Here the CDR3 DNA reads TGTGCCAGCAGCGCAAACCCGAAATACACAGATACGCAGTATTTT. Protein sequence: CASSANPKYTDTQYF.

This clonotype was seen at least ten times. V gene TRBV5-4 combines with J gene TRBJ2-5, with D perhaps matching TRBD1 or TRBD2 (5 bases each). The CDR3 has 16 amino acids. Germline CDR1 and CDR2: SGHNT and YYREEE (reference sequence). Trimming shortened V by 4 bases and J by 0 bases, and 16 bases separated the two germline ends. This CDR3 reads CASSRRGGGYQETQYF. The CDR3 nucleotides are TGTGCCAGCAGCCGACGGGGCGGAGGATACCAAGAGACCCAGTACTTC.

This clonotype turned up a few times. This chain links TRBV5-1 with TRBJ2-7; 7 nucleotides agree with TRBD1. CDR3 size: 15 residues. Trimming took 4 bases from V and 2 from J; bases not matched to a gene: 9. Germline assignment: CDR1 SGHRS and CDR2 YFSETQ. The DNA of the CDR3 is TGCGCCAGCAGCCCTGCCCCGGGGACAGCCTACGAGCAGTACTTC. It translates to CASSPAPGTAYEQYF.

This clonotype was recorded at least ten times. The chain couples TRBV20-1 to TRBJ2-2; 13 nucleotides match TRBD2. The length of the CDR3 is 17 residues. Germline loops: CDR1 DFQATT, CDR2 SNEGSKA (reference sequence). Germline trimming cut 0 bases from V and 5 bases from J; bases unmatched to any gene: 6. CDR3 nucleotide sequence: TGCAGTGCTAGAGAGCACACTAGCGGGGGGGCAACCGGGGAGCTGTTTTTT. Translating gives CSAREHTSGGATGELFF.

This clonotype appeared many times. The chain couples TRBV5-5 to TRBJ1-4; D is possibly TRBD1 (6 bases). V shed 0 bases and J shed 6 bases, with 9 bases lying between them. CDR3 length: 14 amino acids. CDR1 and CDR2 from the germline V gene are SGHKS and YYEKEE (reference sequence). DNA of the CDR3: TGTGCCAGCAGCTTGGTGGGGGCGTATGAAAAACTGTTTTTT. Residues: CASSLVGAYEKLFF.

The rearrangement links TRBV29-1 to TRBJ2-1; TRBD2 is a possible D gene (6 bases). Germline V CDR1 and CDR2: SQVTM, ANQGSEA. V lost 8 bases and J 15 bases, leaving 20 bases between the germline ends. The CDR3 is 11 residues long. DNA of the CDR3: TGCAGCCTTGGGACTTTGGGGATGAGGTTCTTC. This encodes CSLGTLGMRFF.

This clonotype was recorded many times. CDR3 DNA sequence: TGTGCCAGCAGTCCGGTAAGGCATCTGTACAATGAGCAGTTCTTC. This gives the protein CASSPVRHLYNEQFF. This chain links TRBV12-3 or TRBV12-4 with TRBJ2-1; D is ambiguous. The CDR3 is made up of 15 amino acids. V shed 5 bases and J shed 4 bases, with 15 bases lying between them.

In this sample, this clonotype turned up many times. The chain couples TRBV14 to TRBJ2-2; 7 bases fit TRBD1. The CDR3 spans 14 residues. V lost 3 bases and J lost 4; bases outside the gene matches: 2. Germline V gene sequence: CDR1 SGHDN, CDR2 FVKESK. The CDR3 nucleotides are TGTGCCAGCAGCCAGAACAGGGGCACCGGGGAGCTGTTTTTT. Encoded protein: CASSQNRGTGELFF.

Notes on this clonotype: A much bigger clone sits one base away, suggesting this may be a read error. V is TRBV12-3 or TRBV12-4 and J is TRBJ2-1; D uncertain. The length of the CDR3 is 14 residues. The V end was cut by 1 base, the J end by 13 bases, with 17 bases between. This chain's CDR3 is CASSLGVAQETQFF. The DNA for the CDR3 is TGTGCCAGCAGTTTAGGGGTGGCACAAGAGACCCAGTTCTTC.

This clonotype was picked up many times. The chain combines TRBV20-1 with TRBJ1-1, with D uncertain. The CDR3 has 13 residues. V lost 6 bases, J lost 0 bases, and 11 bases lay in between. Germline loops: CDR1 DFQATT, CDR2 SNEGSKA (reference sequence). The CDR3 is CSALGRMNTEAFF. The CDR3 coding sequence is TGCAGTGCGCTTGGCAGAATGAACACTGAAGCTTTCTTT.

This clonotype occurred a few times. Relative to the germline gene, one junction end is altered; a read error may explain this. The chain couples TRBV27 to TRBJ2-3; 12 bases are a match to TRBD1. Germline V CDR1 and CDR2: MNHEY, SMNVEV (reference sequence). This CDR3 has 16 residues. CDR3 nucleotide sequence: TGTGCCAGCAGTTTCGATGGGACAGGGGGCACAGATACGCAGTACTTT. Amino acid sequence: CASSFDGTGGTDTQYF.

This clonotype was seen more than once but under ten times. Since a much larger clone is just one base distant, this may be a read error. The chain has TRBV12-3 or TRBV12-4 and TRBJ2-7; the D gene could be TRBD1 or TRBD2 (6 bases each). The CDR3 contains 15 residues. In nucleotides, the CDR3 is TGTGCCAGCAGTTTTGCTGGGGGGCACTCCCACGAGCAGTACTTC. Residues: CASSFAGGHSHEQYF.

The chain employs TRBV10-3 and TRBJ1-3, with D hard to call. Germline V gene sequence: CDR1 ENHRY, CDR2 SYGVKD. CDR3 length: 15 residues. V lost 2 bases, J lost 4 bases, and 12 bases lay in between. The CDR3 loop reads CAISEGAVSGNTIYF. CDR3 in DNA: TGTGCCATCAGTGAGGGCGCCGTCTCCGGAAACACCATATATTTT.

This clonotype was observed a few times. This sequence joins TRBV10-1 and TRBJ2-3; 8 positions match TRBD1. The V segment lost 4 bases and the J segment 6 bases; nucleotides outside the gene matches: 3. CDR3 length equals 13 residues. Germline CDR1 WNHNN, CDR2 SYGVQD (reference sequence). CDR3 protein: CASSGGDRDTQYF. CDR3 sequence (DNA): TGCGCCAGCAGTGGAGGGGACAGGGATACGCAGTATTTT.

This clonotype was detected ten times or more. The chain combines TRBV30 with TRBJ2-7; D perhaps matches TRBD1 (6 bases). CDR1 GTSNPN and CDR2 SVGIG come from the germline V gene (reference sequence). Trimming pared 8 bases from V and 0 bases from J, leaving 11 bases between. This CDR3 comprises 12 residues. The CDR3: CASRDNSYEQYF. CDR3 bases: TGTGCCAGCCGGGACAACTCCTACGAGCAGTACTTC.

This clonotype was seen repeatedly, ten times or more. CDR3 nucleotides: TGTGCCAGCAGCCAAGATCAGGACCCGGCGGGCTACGAGCAGTACTTC. Encoded protein: CASSQDQDPAGYEQYF. The rearrangement joins TRBV3-1 to TRBJ2-7; D perhaps matches TRBD2 (5 bases). The V end lost 0 bases, the J end lost 3 bases, and 15 bases lay between the germline ends. The CDR3 totals 16 residues. CDR1 is LGHDT, CDR2 YNNKEL, per germline (reference sequence).

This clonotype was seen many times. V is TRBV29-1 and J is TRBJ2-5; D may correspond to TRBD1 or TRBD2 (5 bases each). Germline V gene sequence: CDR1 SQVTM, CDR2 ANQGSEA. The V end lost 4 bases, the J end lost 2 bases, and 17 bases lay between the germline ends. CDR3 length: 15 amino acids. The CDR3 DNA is TGCAGCGTTGCCGGGACCCAAGGTATACAAGAGACCCAGTACTTC. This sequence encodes CSVAGTQGIQETQYF.

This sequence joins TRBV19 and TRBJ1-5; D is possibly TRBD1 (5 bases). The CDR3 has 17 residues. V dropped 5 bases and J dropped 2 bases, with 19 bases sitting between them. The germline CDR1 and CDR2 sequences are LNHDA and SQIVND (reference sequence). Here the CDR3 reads CASSSLREKVGNQPQHF. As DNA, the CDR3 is TGTGCCAGTAGTTCGCTCAGGGAGAAGGTCGGCAATCAGCCCCAGCATTTT.

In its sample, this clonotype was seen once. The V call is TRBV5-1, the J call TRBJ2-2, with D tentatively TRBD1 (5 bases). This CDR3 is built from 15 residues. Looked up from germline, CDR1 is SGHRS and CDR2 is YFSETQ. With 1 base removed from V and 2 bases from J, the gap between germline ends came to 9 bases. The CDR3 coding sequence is TGCGCCAGCAGCTTGCCCCAGGGTAACACCGGGGAGCTGTTTTTT. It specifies CASSLPQGNTGELFF.

CDR3 amino acids: CASSFRGVGTGELFF. In DNA form, the CDR3 reads TGTGCCAGCAGCTTTAGGGGGGTCGGCACCGGGGAGCTGTTTTTT. J is TRBJ2-2 and V is TRBV7-3, with D perhaps assigned TRBD1 or TRBD2 (6 bases each). Trimming took off 3 bases at V and 4 bases at J, with 12 bases between the two ends. The germline V gene has CDR1 SGHTA and CDR2 FQGTGA. This CDR3 comprises 15 residues.